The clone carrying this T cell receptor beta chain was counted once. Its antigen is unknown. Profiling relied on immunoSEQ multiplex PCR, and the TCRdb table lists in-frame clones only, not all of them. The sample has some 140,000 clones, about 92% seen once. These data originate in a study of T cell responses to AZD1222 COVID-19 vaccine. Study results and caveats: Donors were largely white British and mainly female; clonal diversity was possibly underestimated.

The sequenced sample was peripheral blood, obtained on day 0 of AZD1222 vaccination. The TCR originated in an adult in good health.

The CDR3 sequence is CASSLSHNEQFF. CDR3 bases: TGTGCCAGCAGCTTATCCCACAATGAGCAGTTCTTC. The V call is TRBV7-9, the J call TRBJ2-1; D unclear. V lost 2 bases to trimming and J lost 5 bases, with 4 bases between them. CDR1 SEHNR and CDR2 FQNEAQ come from the germline V gene (reference sequence). The CDR3 is 12 amino acids.